The clone carrying this T cell receptor (beta chain) was counted only a few times. What it binds is unknown. The CDR3 runs to 14 residues. The ends were cut back, 2 bases at V and 1 base at J, with 6 bases in the middle. Germline V gene data show CDR1 as LNHDA and CDR2 as SQIVND (reference sequence). TCRdb re-called the 5' RACE reads through MiXCR, storing one row per CDR3 protein. The profile shows around 390,000 distinct CDR3 sequences, around 24% of them singletons. The data belong to a study of CD8 T cells in ankylosing spondylitis. Study-level points and caveats: Significant enrichment of disease-linked clones was reportedly seen in matched ankylosing spondylitis synovial fluid. Disease-linked clones had a CD8+ phenotype and relatively low frequency in peripheral blood. In ankylosing spondylitis blood, a motif of about 8 highly homologous TCR beta variants appeared characteristic. Prior work had noted some motif variants in reactive arthritis blood and synovial fluid.

The sequence was collected from a male donor with ankylosing spondylitis. The rearrangement links TRBV19 to TRBJ2-4, with D possibly TRBD1 on 5 matching bases. Sequenced: blood, either unsorted or a sorted T cell fraction (not recorded which). The CDR3, as DNA: TGTGCCAGTAGTATACAGGGCGCCAAAAACATTCAGTACTTC. The encoded protein is CASSIQGAKNIQYF.